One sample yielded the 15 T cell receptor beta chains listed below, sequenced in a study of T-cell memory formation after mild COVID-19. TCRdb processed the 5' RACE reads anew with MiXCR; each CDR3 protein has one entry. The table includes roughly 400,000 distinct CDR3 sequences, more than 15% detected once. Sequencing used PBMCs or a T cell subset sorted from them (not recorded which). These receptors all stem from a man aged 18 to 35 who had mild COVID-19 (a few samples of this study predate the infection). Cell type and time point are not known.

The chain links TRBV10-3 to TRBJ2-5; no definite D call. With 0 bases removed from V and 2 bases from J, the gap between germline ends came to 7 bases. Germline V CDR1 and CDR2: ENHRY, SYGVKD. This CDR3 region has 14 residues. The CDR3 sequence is CAISESKIQETQYF. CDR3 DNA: TGTGCCATCAGTGAGTCTAAAATTCAAGAGACCCAGTACTTC.

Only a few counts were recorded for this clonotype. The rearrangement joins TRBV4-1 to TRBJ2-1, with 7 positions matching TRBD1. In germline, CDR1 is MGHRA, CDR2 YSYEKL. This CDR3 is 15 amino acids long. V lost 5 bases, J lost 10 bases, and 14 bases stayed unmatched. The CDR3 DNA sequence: TGCGCCAGCAGCTCATACCGAACAGGGGCTTTGGAGCAGTTCTTC. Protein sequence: CASSSYRTGALEQFF.

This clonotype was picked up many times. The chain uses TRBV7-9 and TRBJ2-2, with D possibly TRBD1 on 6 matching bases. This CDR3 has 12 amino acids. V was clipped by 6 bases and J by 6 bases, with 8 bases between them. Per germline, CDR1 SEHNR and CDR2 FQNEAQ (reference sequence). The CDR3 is CASRRQAGELFF. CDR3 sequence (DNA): TGTGCCAGCAGGCGACAGGCCGGGGAGCTGTTTTTT.

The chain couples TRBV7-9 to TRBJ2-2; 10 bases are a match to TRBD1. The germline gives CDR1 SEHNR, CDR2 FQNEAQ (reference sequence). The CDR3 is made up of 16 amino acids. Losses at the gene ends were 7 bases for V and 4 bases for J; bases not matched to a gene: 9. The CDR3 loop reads CASTHSGQGPTGELFF. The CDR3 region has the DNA TGTGCCAGCACCCACTCGGGACAGGGGCCCACCGGGGAGCTGTTTTTT.

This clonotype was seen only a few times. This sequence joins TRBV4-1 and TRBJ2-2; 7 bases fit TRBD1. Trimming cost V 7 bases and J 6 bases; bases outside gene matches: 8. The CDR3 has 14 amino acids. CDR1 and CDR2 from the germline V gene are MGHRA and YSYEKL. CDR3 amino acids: CASTLNRGAGELFF. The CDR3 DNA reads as TGCGCCAGCACCTTGAACAGGGGCGCCGGGGAGCTGTTTTTT.

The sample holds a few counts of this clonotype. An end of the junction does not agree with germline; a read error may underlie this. The CDR3 region has the DNA TGTGCCGCCAGCAGACGACTAGCGGGGGGCGCCGGGGAGCTGTTTTTT. It encodes CAASRRLAGGAGELFF. This chain uses TRBV15 with TRBJ2-2; 13 nucleotides match TRBD2. Germline V gene lookup returns CDR1 LNHNV and CDR2 YYDKDF (reference sequence). The CDR3 consists of 16 residues.

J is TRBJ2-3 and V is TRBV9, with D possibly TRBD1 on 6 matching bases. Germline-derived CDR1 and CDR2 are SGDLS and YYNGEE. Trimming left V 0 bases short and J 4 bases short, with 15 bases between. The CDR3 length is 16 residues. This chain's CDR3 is CASSVAQGFNADTQYF. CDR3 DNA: TGTGCCAGCAGCGTAGCACAGGGATTTAATGCAGATACGCAGTATTTT.

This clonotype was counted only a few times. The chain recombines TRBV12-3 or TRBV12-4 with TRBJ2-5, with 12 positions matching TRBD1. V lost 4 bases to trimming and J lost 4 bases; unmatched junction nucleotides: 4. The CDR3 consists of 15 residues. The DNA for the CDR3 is TGTGCCAGCAGTTCCGGGACAGGGGGCAGAGAGACCCAGTACTTC. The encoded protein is CASSSGTGGRETQYF.

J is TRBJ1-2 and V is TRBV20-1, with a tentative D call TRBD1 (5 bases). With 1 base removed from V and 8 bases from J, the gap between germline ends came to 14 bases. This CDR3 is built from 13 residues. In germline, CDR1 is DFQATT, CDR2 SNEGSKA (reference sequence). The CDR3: CSARGGSGMGYTF. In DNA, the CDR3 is TGCAGTGCTAGAGGGGGGTCTGGGATGGGCTACACCTTC.

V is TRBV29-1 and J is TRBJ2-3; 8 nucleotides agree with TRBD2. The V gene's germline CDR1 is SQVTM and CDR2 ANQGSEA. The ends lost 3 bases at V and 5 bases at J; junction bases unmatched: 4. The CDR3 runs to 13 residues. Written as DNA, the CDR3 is TGCAGCGTTGAGGTAGCGGGGCGAGATACGCAGTATTTT. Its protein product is CSVEVAGRDTQYF.

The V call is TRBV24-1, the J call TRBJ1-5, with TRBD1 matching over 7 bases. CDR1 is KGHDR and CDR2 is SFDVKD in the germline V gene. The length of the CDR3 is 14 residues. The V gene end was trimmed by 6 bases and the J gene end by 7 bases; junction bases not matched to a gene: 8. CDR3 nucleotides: TGTGCCACCAGTTCGGGACAGAGAGGGCAGCCCCAGCATTTT. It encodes CATSSGQRGQPQHF.

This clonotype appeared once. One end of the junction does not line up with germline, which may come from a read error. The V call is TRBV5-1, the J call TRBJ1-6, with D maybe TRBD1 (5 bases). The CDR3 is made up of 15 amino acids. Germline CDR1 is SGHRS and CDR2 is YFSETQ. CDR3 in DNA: TGCGCCAGCAGCTTGGCAGGGTTCAATTACTCACCCATCCACTTT. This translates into CASSLAGFNYSPIHF. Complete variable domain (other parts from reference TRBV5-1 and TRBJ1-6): KAGVTQTPRYLIKTRGQQVTLSCSPISGHRSVSWYQQTPGQGLQFLFEYFSETQRNKGNFPGRFSGRQFSNSRSEMNVSTLELGDSALYLCASSLAGFNYSPIHFGNGTRLTVT.

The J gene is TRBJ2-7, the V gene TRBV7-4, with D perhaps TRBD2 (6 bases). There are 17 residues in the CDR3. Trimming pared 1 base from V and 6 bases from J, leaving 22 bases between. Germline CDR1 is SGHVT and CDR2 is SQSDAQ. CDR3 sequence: CASSLEGLGWRGCEQYV. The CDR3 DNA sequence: TGTGCCAGCAGCTTAGAGGGTCTGGGCTGGCGGGGATGCGAGCAGTACGTC.

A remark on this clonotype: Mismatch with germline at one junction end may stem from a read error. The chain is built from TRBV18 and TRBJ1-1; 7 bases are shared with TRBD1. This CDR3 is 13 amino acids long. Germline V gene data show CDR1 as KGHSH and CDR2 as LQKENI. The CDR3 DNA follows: TGTGCCAGCTCACCAGACAGGGAGGCTGAAGCTTCCTTT. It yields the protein CASSPDREAEASF.

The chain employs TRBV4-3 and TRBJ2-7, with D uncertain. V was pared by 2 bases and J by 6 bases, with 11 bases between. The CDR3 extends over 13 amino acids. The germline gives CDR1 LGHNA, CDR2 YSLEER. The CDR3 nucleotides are TGCGCCAGCAGCCAACGGATGGACGGCGAGCAGTACTTC. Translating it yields CASSQRMDGEQYF.